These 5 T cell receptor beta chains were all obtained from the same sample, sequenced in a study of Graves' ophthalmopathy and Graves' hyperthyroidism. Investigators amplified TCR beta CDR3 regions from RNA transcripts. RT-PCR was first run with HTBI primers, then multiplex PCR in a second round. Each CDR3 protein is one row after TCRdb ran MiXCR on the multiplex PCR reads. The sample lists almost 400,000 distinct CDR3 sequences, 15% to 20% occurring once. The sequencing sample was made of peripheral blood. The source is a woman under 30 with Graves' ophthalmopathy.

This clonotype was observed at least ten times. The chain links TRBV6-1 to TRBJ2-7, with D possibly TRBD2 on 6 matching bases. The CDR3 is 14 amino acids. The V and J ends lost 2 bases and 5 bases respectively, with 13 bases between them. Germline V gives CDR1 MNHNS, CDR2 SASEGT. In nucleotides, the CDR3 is TGTGCCAGCAGTGAACTAGCGCCCTACGACGAGCAGTACTTC. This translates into CASSELAPYDEQYF.

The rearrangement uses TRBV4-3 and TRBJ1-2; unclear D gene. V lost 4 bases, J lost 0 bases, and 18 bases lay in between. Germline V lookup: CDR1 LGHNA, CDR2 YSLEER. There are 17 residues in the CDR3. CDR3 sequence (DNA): TGCGCCAGCAGCCTGACGACGGTCCCGGATTCTAACTATGGCTACACCTTC. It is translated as CASSLTTVPDSNYGYTF.

The CDR3 region is CAWSVGYSGANVLTF. The CDR3 DNA reads TGTGCCTGGAGTGTAGGGTATTCTGGGGCCAACGTCCTGACTTTC. The chain links TRBV30 to TRBJ2-6, with D uncertain. The V end lost 0 bases, the J end lost 1 base, and 7 bases lay between the germline ends. The CDR3 extends over 15 amino acids. Germline assignment: CDR1 GTSNPN and CDR2 SVGIG (reference sequence).

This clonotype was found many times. The CDR3 loop is CASSYGQRRDTQYF. The CDR3 coding sequence is TGTGCCAGCAGTTACGGGCAGAGAAGAGATACGCAGTATTTT. The rearrangement links TRBV6-5 to TRBJ2-3; D not resolved. The V end was cut by 2 bases, the J end by 5 bases, with 11 bases between. Germline CDR1 reads MNHEY; CDR2 reads SVGAGI. The CDR3 has 14 residues.

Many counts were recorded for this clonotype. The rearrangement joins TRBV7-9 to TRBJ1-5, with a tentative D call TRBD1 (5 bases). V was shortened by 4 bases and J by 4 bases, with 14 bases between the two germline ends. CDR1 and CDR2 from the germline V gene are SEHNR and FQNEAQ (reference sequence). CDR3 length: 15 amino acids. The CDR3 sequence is CASSSPGFGNQPQHF. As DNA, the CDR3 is TGTGCCAGCAGCTCCCCAGGGTTTGGGAATCAGCCCCAGCATTTT. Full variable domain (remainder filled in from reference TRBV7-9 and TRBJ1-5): DTGVSQNPRHKITKRGQNVTFRCDPISEHNRLYWYRQTLGQGPEFLTYFQNEAQLEKSRLLSDRFSAERPKGSFSTLEIQRTEQGDSAMYLCASSSPGFGNQPQHFGDGTRLSIL.